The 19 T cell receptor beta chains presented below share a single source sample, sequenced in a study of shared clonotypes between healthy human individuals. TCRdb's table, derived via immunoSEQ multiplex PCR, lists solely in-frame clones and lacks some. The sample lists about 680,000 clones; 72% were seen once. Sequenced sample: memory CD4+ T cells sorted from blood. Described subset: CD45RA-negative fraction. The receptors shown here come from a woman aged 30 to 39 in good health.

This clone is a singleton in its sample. For the CDR3, the DNA is TGCGCCAGCATGTATGATCTCGAGCAGTACTTC. It is translated as CASMYDLEQYF. This chain connects TRBV10-2 to TRBJ2-7; D ambiguous. The CDR3 runs 11 residues. Trimming shortened V by 7 bases and J by 6 bases, and 10 bases separated the two germline ends. CDR1 and CDR2 (germline): WSHSY, SAAADI.

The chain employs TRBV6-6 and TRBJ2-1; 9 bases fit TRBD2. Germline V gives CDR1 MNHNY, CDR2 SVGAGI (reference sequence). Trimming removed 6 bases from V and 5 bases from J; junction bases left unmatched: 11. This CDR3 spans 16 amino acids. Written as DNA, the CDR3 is TGTGCCAGCAGGCCTTCTTCCGGGACTAGCCACAATGAGCAGTTCTTC. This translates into CASRPSSGTSHNEQFF.

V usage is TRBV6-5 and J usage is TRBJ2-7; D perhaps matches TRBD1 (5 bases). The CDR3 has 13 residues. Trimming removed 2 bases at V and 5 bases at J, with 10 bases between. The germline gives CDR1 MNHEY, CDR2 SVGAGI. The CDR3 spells CASSYEGVHEQYF. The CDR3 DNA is TGTGCCAGCAGTTACGAAGGGGTCCACGAGCAGTACTTC.

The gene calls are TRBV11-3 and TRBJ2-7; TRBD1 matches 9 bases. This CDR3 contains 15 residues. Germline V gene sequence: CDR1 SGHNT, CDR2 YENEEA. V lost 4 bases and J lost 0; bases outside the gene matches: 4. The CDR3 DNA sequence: TGTGCCAGCAGCTACGGACAGGGGTCCTCCTACGAGCAGTACTTC. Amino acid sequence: CASSYGQGSSYEQYF.

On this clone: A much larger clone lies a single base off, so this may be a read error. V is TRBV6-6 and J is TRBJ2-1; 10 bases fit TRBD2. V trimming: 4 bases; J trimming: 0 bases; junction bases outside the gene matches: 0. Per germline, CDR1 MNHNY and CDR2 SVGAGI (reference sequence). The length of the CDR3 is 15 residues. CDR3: CASSSSGSSYNEQFF. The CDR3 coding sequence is TGTGCCAGCAGTTCTAGCGGGAGCTCCTACAATGAGCAGTTCTTC.

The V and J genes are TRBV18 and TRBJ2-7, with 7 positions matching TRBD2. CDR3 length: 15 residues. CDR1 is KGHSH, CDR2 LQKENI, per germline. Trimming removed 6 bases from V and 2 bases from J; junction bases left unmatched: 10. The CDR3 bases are TGTGCCAGCTCGGGCGCTAGCGGTGTGGCCTACGAGCAGTACTTC. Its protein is CASSGASGVAYEQYF.

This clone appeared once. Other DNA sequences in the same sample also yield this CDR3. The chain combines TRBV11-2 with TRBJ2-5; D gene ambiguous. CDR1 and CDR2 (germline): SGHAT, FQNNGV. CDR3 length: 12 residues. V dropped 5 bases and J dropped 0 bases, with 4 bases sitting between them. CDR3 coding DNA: TGTGCCAGCAGCCTAAACCAAGAGACCCAGTACTTC. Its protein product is CASSLNQETQYF.

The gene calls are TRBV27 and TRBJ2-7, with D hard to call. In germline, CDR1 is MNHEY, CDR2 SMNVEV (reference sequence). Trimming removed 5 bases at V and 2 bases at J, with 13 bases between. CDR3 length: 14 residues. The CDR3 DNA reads TGTGCCAGCAGTCGGGCCCCTGAGGCCTACGAGCAGTACTTC. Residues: CASSRAPEAYEQYF.

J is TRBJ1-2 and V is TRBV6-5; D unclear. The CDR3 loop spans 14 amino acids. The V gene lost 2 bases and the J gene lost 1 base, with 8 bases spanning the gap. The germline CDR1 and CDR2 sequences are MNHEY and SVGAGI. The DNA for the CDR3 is TGTGCCAGCAGTTACATTGGCAATAACTATGGCTACACCTTC. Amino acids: CASSYIGNNYGYTF.

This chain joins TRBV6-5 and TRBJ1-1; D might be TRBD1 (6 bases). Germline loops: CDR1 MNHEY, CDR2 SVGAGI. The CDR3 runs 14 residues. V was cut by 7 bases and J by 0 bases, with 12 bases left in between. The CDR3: CASNMDSMNTEAFF. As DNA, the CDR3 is TGTGCCAGCAATATGGACAGCATGAACACTGAAGCTTTCTTT.

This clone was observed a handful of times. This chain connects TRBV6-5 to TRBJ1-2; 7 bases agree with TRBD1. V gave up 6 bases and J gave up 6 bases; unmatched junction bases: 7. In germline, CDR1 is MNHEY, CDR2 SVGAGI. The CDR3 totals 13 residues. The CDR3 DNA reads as TGTGCCAGCAGAAAGACAGGGCCTGATGGCTACACCTTC. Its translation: CASRKTGPDGYTF.

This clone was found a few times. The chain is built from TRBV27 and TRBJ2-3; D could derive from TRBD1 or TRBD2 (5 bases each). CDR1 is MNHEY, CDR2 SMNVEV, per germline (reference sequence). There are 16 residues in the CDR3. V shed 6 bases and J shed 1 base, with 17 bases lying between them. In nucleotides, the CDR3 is TGTGCCAGCAGCCCGGCCTGGGGGACGGGCACAGATACGCAGTATTTT. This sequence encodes CASSPAWGTGTDTQYF.

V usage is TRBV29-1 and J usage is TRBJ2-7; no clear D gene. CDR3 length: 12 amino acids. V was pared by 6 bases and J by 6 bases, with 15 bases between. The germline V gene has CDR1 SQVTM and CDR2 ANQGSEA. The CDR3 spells CSVAVLGSEQYF. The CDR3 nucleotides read TGCAGCGTCGCCGTACTGGGGTCCGAGCAGTACTTC.

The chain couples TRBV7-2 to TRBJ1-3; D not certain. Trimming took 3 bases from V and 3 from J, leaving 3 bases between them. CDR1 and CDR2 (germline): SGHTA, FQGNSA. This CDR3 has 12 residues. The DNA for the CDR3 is TGTGCCAGCAGCTTGCTTGGAAACACCATATATTTT. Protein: CASSLLGNTIYF.

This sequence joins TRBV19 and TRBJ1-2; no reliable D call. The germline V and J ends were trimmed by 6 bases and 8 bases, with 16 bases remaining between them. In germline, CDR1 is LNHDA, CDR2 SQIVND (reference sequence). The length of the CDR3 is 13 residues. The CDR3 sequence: CASRTGLLGGYTF. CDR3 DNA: TGTGCCAGTAGAACGGGCCTTCTTGGGGGCTACACCTTC.

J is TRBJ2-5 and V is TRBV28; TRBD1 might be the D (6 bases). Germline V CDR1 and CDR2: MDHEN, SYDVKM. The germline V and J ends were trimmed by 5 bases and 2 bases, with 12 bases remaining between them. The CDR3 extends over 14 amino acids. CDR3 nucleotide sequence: TGTGCCAGCAGTGCCCAGGGGACGCAAGAGACCCAGTACTTC. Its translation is CASSAQGTQETQYF.

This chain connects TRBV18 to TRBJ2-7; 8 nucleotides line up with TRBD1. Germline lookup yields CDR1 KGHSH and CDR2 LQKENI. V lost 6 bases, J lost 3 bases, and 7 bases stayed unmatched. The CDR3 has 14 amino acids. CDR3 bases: TGTGCCAGCTCCCCCCCCGGGACAGGCTACGAGCAGTACTTC. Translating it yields CASSPPGTGYEQYF. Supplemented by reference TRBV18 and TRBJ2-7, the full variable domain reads NAGVMQNPRHLVRRRGQEARLRCSPMKGHSHVYWYRQLPEEGLKFMVYLQKENIIDESGMPKERFSAEFPKEGPSILRIQQVVRGDSAAYFCASSPPGTGYEQYFGPGTRLTVT.

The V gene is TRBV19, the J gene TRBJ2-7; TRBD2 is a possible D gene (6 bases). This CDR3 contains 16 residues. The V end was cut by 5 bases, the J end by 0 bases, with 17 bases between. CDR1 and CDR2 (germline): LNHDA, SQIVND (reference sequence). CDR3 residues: CASSLGGSSDSYEQYF. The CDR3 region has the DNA TGTGCCAGTAGTCTGGGGGGAAGTTCCGACTCCTACGAGCAGTACTTC.

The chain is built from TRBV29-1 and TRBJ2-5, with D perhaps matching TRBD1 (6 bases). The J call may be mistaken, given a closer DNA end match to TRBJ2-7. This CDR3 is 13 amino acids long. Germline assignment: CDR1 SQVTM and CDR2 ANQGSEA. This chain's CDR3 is CSVQPGQRNEQYF. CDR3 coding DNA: TGCAGCGTCCAGCCGGGACAAAGGAACGAGCAGTACTTC.